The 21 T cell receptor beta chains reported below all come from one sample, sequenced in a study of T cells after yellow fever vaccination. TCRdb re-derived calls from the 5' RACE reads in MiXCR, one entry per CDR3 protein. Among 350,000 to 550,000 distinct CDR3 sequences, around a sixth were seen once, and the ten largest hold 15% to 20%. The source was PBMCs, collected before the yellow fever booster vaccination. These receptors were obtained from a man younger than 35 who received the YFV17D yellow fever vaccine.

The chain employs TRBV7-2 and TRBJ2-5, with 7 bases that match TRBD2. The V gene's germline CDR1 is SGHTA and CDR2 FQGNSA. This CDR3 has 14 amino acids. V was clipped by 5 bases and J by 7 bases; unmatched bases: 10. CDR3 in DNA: TGTGCCAGCAGCCCGCGACTAGCTCCCCGGACCCAGTACTTC. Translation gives CASSPRLAPRTQYF.

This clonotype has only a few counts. The CDR3, as DNA: TGTGCCAGCCGGGAACAGGGGGCTGGTCAGCCCCAGCATTTT. Protein sequence: CASREQGAGQPQHF. This chain uses TRBV6-5 with TRBJ1-5; 9 positions match TRBD1. Losses at the gene ends were 8 bases for V and 6 bases for J; bases not matched to a gene: 8. Per the germline V gene, CDR1 is MNHEY and CDR2 is SVGAGI. The CDR3 sequence is 14 residues long.

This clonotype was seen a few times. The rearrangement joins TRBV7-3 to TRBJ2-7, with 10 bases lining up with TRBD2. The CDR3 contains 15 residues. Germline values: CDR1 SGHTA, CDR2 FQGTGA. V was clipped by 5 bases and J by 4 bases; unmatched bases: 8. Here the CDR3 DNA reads TGTGCCAGCAGCATTAGCGGGGGGAAAACTTACGAGCAGTACTTC. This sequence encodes CASSISGGKTYEQYF.

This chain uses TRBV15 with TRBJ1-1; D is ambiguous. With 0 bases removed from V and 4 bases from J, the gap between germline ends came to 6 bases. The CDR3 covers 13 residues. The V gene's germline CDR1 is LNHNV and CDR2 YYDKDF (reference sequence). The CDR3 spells CATSRDPFTEAFF. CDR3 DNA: TGTGCCACCAGCAGAGATCCTTTCACTGAAGCTTTCTTT.

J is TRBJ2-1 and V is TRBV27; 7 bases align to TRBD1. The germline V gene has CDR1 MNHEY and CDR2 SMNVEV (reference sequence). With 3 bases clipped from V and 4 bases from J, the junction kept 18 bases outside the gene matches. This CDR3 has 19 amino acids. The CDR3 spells CASSFIHYTPTGSYNEQFF. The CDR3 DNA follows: TGTGCCAGCAGTTTCATACATTACACCCCGACAGGGTCGTACAATGAGCAGTTCTTC.

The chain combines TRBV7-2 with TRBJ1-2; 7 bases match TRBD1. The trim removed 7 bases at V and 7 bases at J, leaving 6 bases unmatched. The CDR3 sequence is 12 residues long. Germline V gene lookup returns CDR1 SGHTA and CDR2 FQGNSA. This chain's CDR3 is CASTEQGFGYTF. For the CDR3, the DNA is TGTGCCAGCACCGAACAGGGGTTTGGCTACACCTTC. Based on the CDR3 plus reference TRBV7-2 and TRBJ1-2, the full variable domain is GAGVSQSPSNKVTEKGKDVELRCDPISGHTALYWYRQSLGQGLEFLIYFQGNSAPDKSGLPSDRFSAERTGGSVSTLTIQRTQQEDSAVYLCASTEQGFGYTFGSGTRLTVV.

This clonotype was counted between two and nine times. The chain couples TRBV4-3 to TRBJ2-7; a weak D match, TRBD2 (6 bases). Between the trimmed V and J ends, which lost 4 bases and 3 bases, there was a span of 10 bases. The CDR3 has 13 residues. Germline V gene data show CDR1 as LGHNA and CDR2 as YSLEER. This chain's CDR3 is CASSLAEDYEQYF. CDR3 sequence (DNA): TGCGCCAGCAGCCTAGCGGAGGACTACGAGCAGTACTTC.

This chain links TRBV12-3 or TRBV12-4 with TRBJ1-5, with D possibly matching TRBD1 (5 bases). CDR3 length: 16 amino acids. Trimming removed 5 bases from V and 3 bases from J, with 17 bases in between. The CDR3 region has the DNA TGTGCCAGCAGTCCCCCCGGGGCTATTGTCAATCAGCCCCAGCATTTT. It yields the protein CASSPPGAIVNQPQHF.

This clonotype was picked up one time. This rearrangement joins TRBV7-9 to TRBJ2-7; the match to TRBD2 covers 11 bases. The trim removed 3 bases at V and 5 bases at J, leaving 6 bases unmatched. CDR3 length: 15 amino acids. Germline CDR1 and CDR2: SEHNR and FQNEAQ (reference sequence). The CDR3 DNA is TGTGCCAGCAGCTTTAGCGGGGGGGCTCTGGACGAGCAGTACTTC. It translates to CASSFSGGALDEQYF. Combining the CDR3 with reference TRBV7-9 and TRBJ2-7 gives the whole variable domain DTGVSQNPRHKITKRGQNVTFRCDPISEHNRLYWYRQTLGQGPEFLTYFQNEAQLEKSRLLSDRFSAERPKGSFSTLEIQRTEQGDSAMYLCASSFSGGALDEQYFGPGTRLTVT.

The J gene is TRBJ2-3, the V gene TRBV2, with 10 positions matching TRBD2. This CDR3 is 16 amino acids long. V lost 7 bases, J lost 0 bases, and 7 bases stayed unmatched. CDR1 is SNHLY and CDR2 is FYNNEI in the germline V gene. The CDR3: CASNLAGARSTDTQYF. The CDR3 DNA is TGTGCCAGCAATCTAGCGGGGGCCCGTAGCACAGATACGCAGTATTTT.

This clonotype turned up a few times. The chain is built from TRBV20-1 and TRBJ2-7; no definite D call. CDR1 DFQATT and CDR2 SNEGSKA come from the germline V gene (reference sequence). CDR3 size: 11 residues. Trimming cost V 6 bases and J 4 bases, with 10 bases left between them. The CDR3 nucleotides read TGCAGTGCCGCCAGTCCTTACGAGCAGTACGTC. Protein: CSAASPYEQYV.

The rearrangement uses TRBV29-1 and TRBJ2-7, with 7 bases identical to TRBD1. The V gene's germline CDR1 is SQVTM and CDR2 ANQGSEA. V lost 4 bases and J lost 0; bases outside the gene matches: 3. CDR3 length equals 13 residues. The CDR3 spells CSVGRDSSYEQYF. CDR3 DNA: TGCAGCGTTGGCCGGGACAGCTCCTACGAGCAGTACTTC.

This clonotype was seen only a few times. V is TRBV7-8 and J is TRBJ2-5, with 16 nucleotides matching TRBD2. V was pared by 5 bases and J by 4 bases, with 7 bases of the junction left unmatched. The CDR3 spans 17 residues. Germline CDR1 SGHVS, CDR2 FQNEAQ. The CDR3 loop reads CASSPGLAGGVGETQYF. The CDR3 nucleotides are TGTGCCAGCAGCCCGGGACTAGCGGGGGGGGTAGGAGAGACCCAGTACTTC. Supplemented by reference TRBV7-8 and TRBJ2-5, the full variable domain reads GAGVSQSPRYKVAKRGQDVALRCDPISGHVSLFWYQQALGQGPEFLTYFQNEAQLDKSGLPSDRFFAERPEGSVSTLKIQRTQQEDSAVYLCASSPGLAGGVGETQYFGPGTRLLVL.

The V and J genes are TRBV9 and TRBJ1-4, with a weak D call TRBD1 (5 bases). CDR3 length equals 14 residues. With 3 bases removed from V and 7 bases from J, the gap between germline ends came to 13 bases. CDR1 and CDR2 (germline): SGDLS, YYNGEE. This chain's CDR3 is CASSAAQGGEKLFF. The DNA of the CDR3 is TGTGCCAGCAGCGCCGCCCAGGGAGGTGAAAAACTGTTTTTT.

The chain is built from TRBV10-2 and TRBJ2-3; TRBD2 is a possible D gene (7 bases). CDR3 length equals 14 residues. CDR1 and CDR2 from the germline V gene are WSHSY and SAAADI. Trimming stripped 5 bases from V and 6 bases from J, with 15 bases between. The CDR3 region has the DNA TGCGCCAGCAGTACGGGGGGCCCCAGTGATACGCAGTATTTT. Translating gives CASSTGGPSDTQYF.

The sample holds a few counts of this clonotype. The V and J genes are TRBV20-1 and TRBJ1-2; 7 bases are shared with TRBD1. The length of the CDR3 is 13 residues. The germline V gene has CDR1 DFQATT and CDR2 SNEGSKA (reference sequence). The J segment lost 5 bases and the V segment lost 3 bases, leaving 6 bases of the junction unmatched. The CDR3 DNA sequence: TGCAGTGCTAGGGAGGGGGCGGAATATGGCTACACCTTC. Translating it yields CSAREGAEYGYTF.

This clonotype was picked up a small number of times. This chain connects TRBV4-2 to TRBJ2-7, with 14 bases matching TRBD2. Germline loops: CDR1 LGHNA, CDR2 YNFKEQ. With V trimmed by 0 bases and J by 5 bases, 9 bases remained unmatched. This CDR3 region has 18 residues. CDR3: CASSQDVRTSGGINEQYF. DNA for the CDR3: TGTGCCAGCAGCCAAGATGTCCGGACTAGCGGGGGGATCAACGAGCAGTACTTC.

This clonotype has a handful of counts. In DNA form, the CDR3 reads TGTGCCAGCAGTTTCCGGACAACGAACACTGAAGCTTTCTTT. It encodes CASSFRTTNTEAFF. This chain connects TRBV12-3 or TRBV12-4 to TRBJ1-1, with D possibly matching TRBD1 (5 bases). Trimming shortened V by 3 bases and J by 1 base, and 9 bases separated the two germline ends. The CDR3 length is 14 residues.

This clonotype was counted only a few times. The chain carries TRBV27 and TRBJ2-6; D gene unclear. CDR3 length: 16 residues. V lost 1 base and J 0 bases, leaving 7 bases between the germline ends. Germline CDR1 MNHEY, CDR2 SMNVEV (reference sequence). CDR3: CASSLFGTSGANVLTF. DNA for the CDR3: TGTGCCAGCAGTTTATTCGGAACCTCTGGGGCCAACGTCCTGACTTTC.

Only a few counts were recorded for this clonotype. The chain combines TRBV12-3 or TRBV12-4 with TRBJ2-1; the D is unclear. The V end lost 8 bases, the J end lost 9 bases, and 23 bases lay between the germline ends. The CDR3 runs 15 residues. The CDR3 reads CASGHYRLSMGEQFF. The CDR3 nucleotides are TGTGCCAGCGGCCACTACAGATTAAGTATGGGTGAGCAGTTCTTC.

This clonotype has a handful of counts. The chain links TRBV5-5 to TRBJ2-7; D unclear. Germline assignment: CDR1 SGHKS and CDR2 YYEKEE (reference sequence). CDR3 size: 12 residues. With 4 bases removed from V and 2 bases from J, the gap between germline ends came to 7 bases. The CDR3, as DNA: TGTGCCAGCAGCCCGACGACCTACGAGCAGTACGTC. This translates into CASSPTTYEQYV.